Listed below are T cell receptor beta chains from one sample, sequenced in a study of blood T cell repertoires in COVID-19. Repertoires were generated with immunoSEQ multiplex PCR, while TCRdb's copy carries only in-frame clones and drops some. The sample has about 46,000 clones; approximately 85% are singletons. Sample: peripheral blood. The source of these receptors is a human donor in a cohort sampled during active COVID-19. The donor label of this sample is uncertain. Each CDR3 is given with its conserved first and last residue. D genes are given only for firm matches.

>TRBV11-3|TRBJ2-1|NA
TGTGCCAGCAGCATTAGGTCCCGGAGCTCCTACAATGAGCAGTTCTTC
CASSIRSRSSYNEQFF
>TRBV19|TRBJ1-5|NA
TGTGCCAGTTCTACCTCGGCGGCGCAGCCCCAGCATTTT
CASSTSAAQPQHF
>TRBV11-3|TRBJ2-1|NA
TGTGCCAGCAGCTTATTAGTCCTCTCTAGATACGATGAGCAGTTCTTC
CASSLLVLSRYDEQFF
>TRBV10-3|TRBJ2-2|NA
TGTGCCATCAAGGGGGTATCGAGCACCGGGGAGCTGTTTTTT
CAIKGVSSTGELFF
>TRBV6-5|TRBJ2-4|NA
TGTGCCAGCAGTTCTGAGGGGGTTATTCAGTACTTC
CASSSEGVIQYF
>TRBV6-1|TRBJ2-4|TRBD2
TGTGCCAGCAGTGAAGCCGGGACTAGCGGGGGGGCCGACGTTTCCAAAAACATTCAGTACTTC
CASSEAGTSGGADVSKNIQYF
>TRBV7-3|TRBJ2-2|TRBD2
TGTGCCAGCAGTCCCGGGACTACGAACACCGGGGAGCTGTTTTTT
CASSPGTTNTGELFF
>TRBV3-1/TRBV3-2|TRBJ2-7|TRBD1
TGTGCCAGCAGCCAAGTTCCGGACAGGTCCTACGAGCAGTACTTC
CASSQVPDRSYEQYF
>TRBV19|TRBJ1-1|TRBD1
TGTGCCAGTAGTCAGCACAGGGGCCTTTTGAACACTGAAGCTTTCTTT
CASSQHRGLLNTEAFF
>TRBV5-6|TRBJ2-3|TRBD2
TGTGCCAGCACCCTAGCGGGGGCCATACTAACTAGCACAGATACGCAGTATTTT
CASTLAGAILTSTDTQYF
>TRBV10-3|TRBJ1-1|TRBD1
TGTGCCATCAGGGAGGGACAGGGTGGCACTGAAGCTTTCTTT
CAIREGQGGTEAFF
>TRBV7-3|TRBJ2-3|TRBD2
TGTGCCAGCAGCTTCCGACTAGCGGGGGGCACAGATACGCAGTATTTT
CASSFRLAGGTDTQYF
>TRBV4-2|TRBJ1-5|NA
TGTGCCAGCAGCCAGGAGGTCCGACAGCCCCAGCATTTT
CASSQEVRQPQHF
>TRBV5-6|TRBJ2-7|TRBD1
TGTGCCAGCGGGGAAACAGGGGGCTCCTACGAGCAGTACTTC
CASGETGGSYEQYF